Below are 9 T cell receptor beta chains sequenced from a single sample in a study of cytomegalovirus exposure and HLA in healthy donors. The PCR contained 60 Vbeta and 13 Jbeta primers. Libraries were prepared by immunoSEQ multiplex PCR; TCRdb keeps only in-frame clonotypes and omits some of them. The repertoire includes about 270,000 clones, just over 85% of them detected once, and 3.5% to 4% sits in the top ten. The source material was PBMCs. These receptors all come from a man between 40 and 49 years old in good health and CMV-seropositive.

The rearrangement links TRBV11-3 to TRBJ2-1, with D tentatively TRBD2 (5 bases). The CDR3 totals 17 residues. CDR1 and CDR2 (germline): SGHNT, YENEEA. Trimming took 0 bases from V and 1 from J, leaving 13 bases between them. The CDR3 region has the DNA TGTGCCAGCAGCTTAGAGTCGGGAACGGGGTCCTACAATGAGCAGTTCTTC. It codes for CASSLESGTGSYNEQFF.

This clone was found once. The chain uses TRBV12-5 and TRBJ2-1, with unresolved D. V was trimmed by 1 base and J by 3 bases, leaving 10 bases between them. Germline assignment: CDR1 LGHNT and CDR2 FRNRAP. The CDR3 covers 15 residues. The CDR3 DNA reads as TGTGCTAGTGGTTTGGGAGACACCTACTACAATGAGCAGTTCTTC. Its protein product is CASGLGDTYYNEQFF.

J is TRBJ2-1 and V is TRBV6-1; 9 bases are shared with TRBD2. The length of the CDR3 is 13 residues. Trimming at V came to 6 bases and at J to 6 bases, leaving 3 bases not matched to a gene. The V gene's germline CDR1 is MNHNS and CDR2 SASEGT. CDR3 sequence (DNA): TGTGCCAGCAGACTAGCGGGCCTCAATGAGCAGTTCTTC. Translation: CASRLAGLNEQFF.

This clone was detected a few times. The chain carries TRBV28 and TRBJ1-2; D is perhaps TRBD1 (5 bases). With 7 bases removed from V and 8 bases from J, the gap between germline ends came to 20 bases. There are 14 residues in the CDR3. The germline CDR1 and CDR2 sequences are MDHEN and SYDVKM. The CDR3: CASTPRRQGPGYTF. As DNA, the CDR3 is TGTGCCAGCACCCCAAGGCGGCAGGGCCCGGGCTACACCTTC.

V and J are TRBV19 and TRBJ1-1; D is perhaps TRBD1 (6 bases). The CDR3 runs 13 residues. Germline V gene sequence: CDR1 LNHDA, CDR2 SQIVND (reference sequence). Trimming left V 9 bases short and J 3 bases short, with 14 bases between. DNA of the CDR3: TGTGCCAGCCAGACAGGCGGTGACACTGAAGCTTTCTTT. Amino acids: CASQTGGDTEAFF.

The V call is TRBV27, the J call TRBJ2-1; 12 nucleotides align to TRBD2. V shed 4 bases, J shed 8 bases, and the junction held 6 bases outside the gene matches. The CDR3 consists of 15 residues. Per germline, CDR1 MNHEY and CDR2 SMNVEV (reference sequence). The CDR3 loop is CASSSLAGGSDEQFF. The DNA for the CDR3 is TGTGCCAGCAGTTCACTAGCGGGAGGAAGTGATGAGCAGTTCTTC.

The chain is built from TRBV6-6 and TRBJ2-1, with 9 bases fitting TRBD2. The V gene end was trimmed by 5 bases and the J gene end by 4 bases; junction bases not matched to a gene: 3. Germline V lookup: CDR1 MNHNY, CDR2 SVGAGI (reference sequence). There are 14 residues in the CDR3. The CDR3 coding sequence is TGTGCCAGCAGTCGGACTAGCGAGTACAATGAGCAGTTCTTC. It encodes CASSRTSEYNEQFF.

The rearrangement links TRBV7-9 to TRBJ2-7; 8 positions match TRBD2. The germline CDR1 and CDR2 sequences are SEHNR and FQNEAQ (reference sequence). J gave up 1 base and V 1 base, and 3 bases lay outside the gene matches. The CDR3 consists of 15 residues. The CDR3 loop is CASSLVAGGSYEQYF. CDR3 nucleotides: TGTGCCAGCAGCTTAGTTGCGGGGGGTTCCTACGAGCAGTACTTC.

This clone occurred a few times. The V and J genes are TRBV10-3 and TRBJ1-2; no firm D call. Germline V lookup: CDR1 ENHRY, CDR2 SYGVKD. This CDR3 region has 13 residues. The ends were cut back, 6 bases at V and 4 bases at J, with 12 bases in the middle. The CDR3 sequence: CAIRTSTIYGYTF. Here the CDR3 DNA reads TGTGCCATCAGAACTAGTACTATCTATGGCTACACCTTC.